A single sample gave rise to the 2 T cell receptor beta chains below, sequenced in a study of T cells after yellow fever vaccination. TCRdb passed the 5' RACE reads through MiXCR, listing each CDR3 protein once. The sample consists of under 700,000 distinct CDR3 sequences, approximately 16% of them appearing once. Sequenced here: PBMCs, sampled less than 6 days after the first yellow fever vaccination. The receptor set was obtained from a man between 18 and 35 years old who received the YFV17D yellow fever vaccine.

V gene TRBV5-1 combines with J gene TRBJ2-4; either TRBD1 or TRBD2 may fit D (5 bases each). The ends were cut back, 5 bases at V and 6 bases at J, with 18 bases in the middle. This CDR3 is 15 amino acids long. Per germline, CDR1 SGHRS and CDR2 YFSETQ. The CDR3 DNA reads TGCGCCAGCAGACAGGATCGAGGGGCGGGAAACATTCAGTACTTC. It codes for CASRQDRGAGNIQYF.

This clonotype occurred a few times. The chain carries TRBV6-1 and TRBJ1-4; 8 bases align to TRBD1. CDR1 and CDR2 from the germline V gene are MNHNS and SASEGT. This CDR3 spans 14 amino acids. Germline trimming cut 2 bases from V and 11 bases from J; bases unmatched to any gene: 7. The CDR3 sequence is CASSEINRGRKLFF. The CDR3 DNA reads TGTGCCAGCAGTGAAATTAACAGGGGGAGGAAACTGTTTTTT.